Below are 4 T cell receptor beta chains sequenced from a single sample in a study of response to subunit inactivated influenza vaccine. One entry per CDR3 protein results from TCRdb running MiXCR on the RT-PCR reads. This sample carries 610,000 or so distinct CDR3 sequences, around 15% of them seen once, and the ten largest clones take approximately 12%. This specimen was PBMCs from blood, taken roughly 13 days after vaccination. The receptors were gathered from a man aged 50 or older who received an inactivated influenza vaccine.

In this sample, this clonotype turned up a few times. CDR3 sequence reads: CASSSGGAWRSYNEQFF. For the CDR3, the DNA is TGTGCCAGCTCTAGCGGGGGCGCCTGGAGGTCCTACAATGAGCAGTTCTTC. The rearrangement joins TRBV11-2 to TRBJ2-1; 10 positions agree with TRBD2. Germline CDR1 reads SGHAT; CDR2 reads FQNNGV. The CDR3 is made up of 17 amino acids. J was trimmed by 1 base and V by 8 bases; bases with no gene match: 11.

This clonotype was picked up a small number of times. J is TRBJ1-6 and V is TRBV27; D unclear. Trimming left V 9 bases short and J 0 bases short, with 12 bases between. CDR1 and CDR2 from the germline V gene are MNHEY and SMNVEV (reference sequence). The CDR3 loop spans 15 amino acids. CDR3 bases: TGTGCCAGTAGCAACAGATACTCCTATAATTCACCCCTCCACTTT. Translating gives CASSNRYSYNSPLHF.

The chain is built from TRBV6-6 and TRBJ2-7; either TRBD1 or TRBD2 may supply D (5 bases each). CDR1 and CDR2 from the germline V gene are MNHNY and SVGAGI (reference sequence). Deletions cut 6 bases from V and 2 bases from J, with 11 bases between. The CDR3 has 13 residues. This CDR3 reads CASSHGTPYEQYF. DNA of the CDR3: TGTGCCAGCAGCCACGGGACGCCCTACGAGCAGTACTTC.

Here the CDR3 reads CASSLVDSDNEQFF. CDR3 DNA sequence: TGCGCCAGCAGCTTGGTAGACAGCGATAATGAGCAGTTCTTC. The V call is TRBV5-1, the J call TRBJ2-1, with a possible D match to TRBD1 (5 bases). Trimming left V 0 bases short and J 7 bases short, with 11 bases between. Germline CDR1 reads SGHRS; CDR2 reads YFSETQ. CDR3 size: 14 residues.